This entry concerns a single T cell receptor (beta chain). As yet, its antigen is unknown. TCRdb's table, derived via immunoSEQ multiplex PCR, lists solely in-frame clones and lacks some. The sample comprises approximately 5,000 clones, about two thirds of which are singletons, and about 42% rests with the top ten. This entry belongs to a study of CD8 T cell repertoires and HIV-1 epitope variants. This CDR3 is 14 amino acids long. CDR1 and CDR2 (germline): MNHNY, SVGAGI (reference sequence). The V and J ends lost 5 bases and 5 bases, in that order; junction bases with no gene match: 8. This chain joins TRBV6-6 and TRBJ1-1, with 7 bases identical to TRBD1. Sequencing was carried out using cultured CD8+ T cells derived from PBMCs. The receptor comes from a male donor with HIV. The CDR3 loop is CASSRLDRVTEAFF. The CDR3 nucleotides are TGTGCCAGCAGTCGACTCGACAGGGTAACTGAAGCTTTCTTT.